This T cell receptor (beta chain) was identified during a study of T cell changes during pregnancy in multiple sclerosis. The data were produced by immunoSEQ multiplex PCR, yet TCRdb's version contains in-frame clones alone and is incomplete. Of about 66,000 clones listed, about 91% are singletons. Trimming left V 7 bases short and J 4 bases short, with 10 bases between. CDR3 size: 12 residues. CDR1 MNHNS and CDR2 SASEGT come from the germline V gene. The chain combines TRBV6-1 with TRBJ1-2, with a weak D call TRBD1 (6 bases). This clonotype was obtained from a female donor with multiple sclerosis, enrolled in a pregnancy study. Source: CD8+ T cells from peripheral blood mononuclear cells, taken before pregnancy. The CDR3 protein is CASKQGVYGYTF. As DNA, the CDR3 is TGTGCCAGCAAACAGGGCGTCTATGGCTACACCTTC.